Below are 2 T cell receptor beta chains sequenced from a single sample in a study of blood T cell repertoires in COVID-19 (TCRdb year 2020). Library creation used the immunoSEQ multiplex PCR assay. TCRdb took this table from immuneACCESS and kept in-frame rearrangements with V and J called. Such tables lack part of the clones; where checked against another copy, unresolved V genes explain under half of the gap, and the rest is unexplained. This sample lists more than 60,000 clones; approximately 79% were detected once. Clones ranked in the top ten supply around 2.6% of the sample. The sample comprised peripheral blood. Receptors were obtained from a human donor with acute or convalescent COVID-19. The donor label of this sample is uncertain.

This rearrangement joins TRBV7-9 to TRBJ2-3; 8 bases line up with TRBD2. The V gene end was trimmed by 5 bases and the J gene end by 4 bases; junction bases not matched to a gene: 5. Germline CDR1 and CDR2: SEHNR and FQNEAQ (reference sequence). The CDR3 has 14 amino acids. CDR3 loop: CASSTRLASDTQYF. The DNA of the CDR3 is TGTGCCAGCAGCACCCGACTAGCGTCAGATACGCAGTATTTT.

CDR3 residues: CASSPMDSGELFF. The CDR3 DNA follows: TGTGCCAGCTCACCAATGGACTCTGGGGAGCTGTTTTTT. The chain couples TRBV18 to TRBJ2-2; TRBD2 is a possible D gene (5 bases). Germline CDR1 is KGHSH and CDR2 is LQKENI. CDR3 length: 13 amino acids. V shed 2 bases and J shed 8 bases, with 9 bases lying between them.